This is a list of T cell receptor beta chains from one sample in a study. TCRdb recomputed calls from the RT-PCR reads with MiXCR, one row per CDR3 protein. The table records hundreds of thousands of distinct CDR3 sequences, approximately 15% of them present only once. The sequencing input was memory CD4+ T cells from blood. These receptors all come from a female donor in good health, serving as a healthy control. CDR3s include the opening cysteine and the closing phenylalanine or tryptophan. The order of the fields is V gene, CDR3 length, J gene, clone size, D gene, CDR3 DNA, CDR3 protein. D genes are given only for firm matches. A row's size may be missing; if present it is once, few, many or a size class.

TRBV7-2,20,TRBJ2-1,.,.,TGTGCCAGCAGCAACTACAGAATAGAGACTTCTACTATATCCTACAATGAGCAGTTCTTC,CASSNYRIETSTISYNEQFF
TRBV28,17,TRBJ1-2,.,TRBD1,TGTGCCAGCAGCCTGGGGACCGGGACAGGGGACCTTTATGGCTACACCTTC,CASSLGTGTGDLYGYTF
TRBV20-1,16,TRBJ2-3,many,TRBD2,TGCAGTGCTAGAGTCTTCGCGGGAGGGACCTCAGATACGCAGTATTTT,CSARVFAGGTSDTQYF
TRBV6-5,13,TRBJ2-7,few,TRBD1,TGTGCCAGCACCTCCCGACAGGGTGGGGAGCAGTACTTC,CASTSRQGGEQYF
TRBV12-3/TRBV12-4,18,TRBJ2-3,many,TRBD1,TGTGCCAGCAGTTTAATCGTGTCCCGGACAGGGGCGGCAGATACGCAGTATTTT,CASSLIVSRTGAADTQYF
TRBV7-3,15,TRBJ2-7,.,.,TGTGCCAGCAGCCTAGGGCTTGAGGTAGGGGCTCCGCAGTACTTC,CASSLGLEVGAPQYF
TRBV20-1,14,TRBJ2-3,many,.,TGCAGTGCGGTCCCCTGGGACCTCGGGGATACGCAGTATTTT,CSAVPWDLGDTQYF
TRBV5-6,13,TRBJ1-2,few,.,TGTGCCAGCAGCTTGGGGGTCGCCGGAAGCTACACCTTC,CASSLGVAGSYTF
TRBV18,14,TRBJ2-2,few,.,TGTGCCAGCTCACCACCAGGGTTAGCCGGGGAGCTGTTTTTT,CASSPPGLAGELFF
TRBV27,15,TRBJ2-2,many,.,TGTGCCAGCAGCCTGAACCAGGGGATACCCGGGGAGCTGTTTTTT,CASSLNQGIPGELFF
TRBV7-3,13,TRBJ1-1,.,.,TGTGCCAGCAGCTTAACGTTAAGTACTGAAGCTTTCTTT,CASSLTLSTEAFF
TRBV28,14,TRBJ1-3,many,.,TGTGCCAGCAGTCTCGGGGGGGCAGGAAACACCATATATTTT,CASSLGGAGNTIYF
TRBV27,16,TRBJ2-1,few,.,TGTGCCAGCAGTTCACTAACGGGTACCCCTTACAATGAGCAGTTCTTC,CASSSLTGTPYNEQFF
TRBV6-6,17,TRBJ2-6,few,TRBD1,TGTGCCAGCAGTTCCGGGACAGCTATCTCTGGGGCCAACGTCCTGACTTTC,CASSSGTAISGANVLTF
TRBV3-1,14,TRBJ2-7,few,.,TGTGCCAGCAGCCAAGATCTCCCCTCCTACGAGCAGTACTTC,CASSQDLPSYEQYF
TRBV20-1,14,TRBJ1-2,few,.,TGCAGTGCTAGAGTGTCCGGGGGGGGCTATGGCTACACCTTC,CSARVSGGGYGYTF
TRBV4-3,15,TRBJ2-3,many,TRBD2,TGCGCCAGCGCCATGTCTAGCGGAAACACAGATACGCAGTATTTT,CASAMSSGNTDTQYF
TRBV5-1,19,TRBJ2-1,few,TRBD2,TGCGCCAGCAGCCCCCGGACTAGCGGGAGGGCCCGCTCCTACAATGAGCAGTTCTTC,CASSPRTSGRARSYNEQFF
TRBV9,15,TRBJ2-1,.,TRBD1,TGTGCCAGCAGCGCCCGGGACAGGGACTACAATGAGCAGTTCTTC,CASSARDRDYNEQFF
TRBV6-5,13,TRBJ1-1,many,TRBD1,TGTGCCAGCAGTTACGACAGGGCCACTGAAGCTTTCTTT,CASSYDRATEAFF
TRBV7-2,17,TRBJ2-1,many,.,TGTGCCAGCAGCTTAGTAGCCGGGGGAGGCCGTTCCAATGAGCAGTTCTTC,CASSLVAGGGRSNEQFF
TRBV1,15,TRBJ2-1,few,.,TGCACCAGCAGCCTGCGACCATTCCCTTACAATGAGCAGTTCTTC,CTSSLRPFPYNEQFF
TRBV5-1,14,TRBJ2-7,many,TRBD1,TGCGCCAGCAGCCGGGGACAGCCTAACTACGAGCAGTACTTC,CASSRGQPNYEQYF
TRBV5-6,15,TRBJ2-7,.,.,TGTGCCAGCCTCCTACGGAAGGACAATACCTACGAGCAGTACTTC,CASLLRKDNTYEQYF
TRBV3-1,13,TRBJ2-5,.,.,TGTGCCAGCAGAATCGGGAGTGTTGAGACCCAGTACTTC,CASRIGSVETQYF
TRBV20-1,17,TRBJ2-1,.,TRBD2,TGCAGTGCTAGAGATGCCGGACTAGCGGGAGGATACAATGAGCAGTTCTTC,CSARDAGLAGGYNEQFF
TRBV12-3/TRBV12-4,16,TRBJ2-1,.,TRBD2,TGTGCCAGCAGCCCCCCGACTAGCGGAATCCACAATGAGCAGTTCTTC,CASSPPTSGIHNEQFF
TRBV7-2,17,TRBJ2-3,.,TRBD1,TGTGCCAGCAGCCCCAGAGTTACGGGACAGCAGCCAGATACGCAGTATTTT,CASSPRVTGQQPDTQYF
TRBV5-1,15,TRBJ2-1,many,TRBD2,TGCGCCAGCAGCTTGCAAGCGGGAGTGGGAAATGAGCAGTTCTTC,CASSLQAGVGNEQFF